This TCR beta chain came from a study of blood T cells in healthy people across ages. Germline CDR1 and CDR2: SGHAT and FQNNGV. The CDR3 runs 14 residues. V lost 1 base, J lost 3 bases, and 8 bases lay in between. This clonotype was detected only once. Combining a sample-barcoded 5' primer with a J-beta primer mix, a second PCR ran for 7 to 11 cycles. One entry per CDR3 protein results from TCRdb running MiXCR on the 5' RACE reads. The sample records approximately 350,000 distinct CDR3 sequences, about 49% being singletons. Each sample used at least 6 million PBMCs. Per sample, at least 5 micrograms of total RNA were extracted.

Material for sequencing was blood. The TCR was taken from a man aged 55 to 70 in good health. V and J are TRBV11-2 and TRBJ2-3, with D uncertain. CDR3 nucleotide sequence: TGTGCCAGCAGCTTAGGCGCTCAAACAGATACGCAGTATTTT. This gives the protein CASSLGAQTDTQYF. Looking up the rest from reference TRBV11-2 and TRBJ2-3 gives the full variable domain: EAGVAQSPRYKIIEKRQSVAFWCNPISGHATLYWYQQILGQGPKLLIQFQNNGVVDDSQLPKDRFSAERLKGVDSTLKIQPAKLEDSAVYLCASSLGAQTDTQYFGPGTRLTVL.